The T cell receptor (beta chain) under discussion was sequenced for a study of molecular identifiers for immune sequencing clone quantification. Preparation of naive CD8 libraries involved roughly 19,000 to 1,100,000 sorted cells and 10%, 30% or 50% RNA. Sorting was used to obtain naive CD8 T cells (CD8+CD4-CCR7+CD45RA+). Germline V gives CDR1 SGHRS, CDR2 YFSETQ. The V end lost 6 bases, the J end lost 3 bases, and 13 bases lay between the germline ends. CDR3 length equals 13 residues. This clonotype was counted ten times or more. Its target is not known. Study findings and constraints: Barcode collisions between identical TCR molecules could shrink estimates of highly expanded clone sizes.

It was with previously described methods and listed TCR primers that bulk TCR libraries were made. In TCRdb, the PCR reads were re-called with MiXCR into one record per CDR3 protein. The table has 350,000 or so distinct CDR3 sequences, roughly 23% seen once. This sequence originates from a human donor in good health. Some libraries in this study had Jurkat cell RNA spiked in. The V gene is TRBV5-1, the J gene TRBJ2-7; possible D gene TRBD1, 6 bases. The sample consisted of naive CD8+ T cells from blood, with Jurkat cell RNA spiked in. Sample subset: FACS-sorted CD8+CD4-CCR7+CD45RA+ naive T cells. DNA for the CDR3: TGCGCCAGCACGTTGGGGGCTGGCTACGAGCAGTACTTC. It translates to CASTLGAGYEQYF.